One TCR beta chain is described in this entry. This clonotype was seen ten or more times. It has no known antigen specificity. The input lacks base qualities; no much larger clone sits a single base away. These data are taken from a study of CD8 T cells in ankylosing spondylitis (dated by TCRdb to about 2017). Looking at the study overall: To find TCR variants linked to disease, the study profiled T cell receptor beta repertoires in ankylosing spondylitis patients and healthy donors. Peripheral blood samples were taken, and synovial fluid was additionally collected from ankylosing spondylitis patients. The full study cohort comprised about 23 ankylosing spondylitis patients and 85 to 120 healthy donors. Study-wide conclusions, independent of this receptor: Some motif variants were previously reported in synovial fluid and blood of reactive arthritis patients, suggesting common disease-initiation mechanisms. Blood from ankylosing spondylitis patients appeared to be characterized by a TCR beta motif composed of about eight highly homologous amino acid variants. The disease-linked clones were reported as significantly enriched in matched synovial fluid samples from ankylosing spondylitis patients. In peripheral blood, the disease-linked clones were found at relatively low frequencies and had a CD8+ phenotype.

The instrument was an Illumina HiSeq 2500. TCR beta libraries were prepared by quantitative 5'-RACE with molecular barcodes. The paper's data handling went like this. A new computational method, built on a probabilistic model of VDJ rearrangement, was used to identify disease-linked TCR variants. The public reads were quality trimmed at Q25 with fastp and then assembled into clones with MiXCR by TCRdb, keeping productive beta chains. Each CDR3 protein gets just one entry, which takes the most common genes and DNA from the rows behind it. The V and J calls and clone size are TCRdb's, not the authors'. The sample table holds 250,000 to 350,000 distinct CDR3 sequences, of which roughly 8% were seen once. Together, the top ten hold 14% to 15% of the sample. From a lookup of the germline V gene, CDR1 and CDR2 are MRHNA and SNTAGT. Spanning cysteine to phenylalanine, the CDR3 consists of 16 amino acids. Only the CDR3 DNA stays, 48 bases, in frame from base 1.

The sequencing input was blood, either unsorted or a sorted T cell fraction (not recorded which). The sequence came from a male donor with ankylosing spondylitis. Recombination joined TRBV6-4 with TRBJ1-1; 11 junctional bases match TRBD1. The CDR3 reads as follows: CAIIQDRGRVDTEAFF. Read as DNA, the sequence is TGTGCAATCATCCAGGACAGGGGGCGAGTTGACACTGAAGCTTTCTTT.